This entry concerns a single TCR beta chain. The antigen remains unidentified. TCRdb processed the 5' RACE reads again and assigns one entry to each CDR3 protein, with no DNA. The sample is made up of over 150,000 distinct CDR3 sequences, and the top ten hold 20% of it. This sample is part of a study of T cells expressing NK-cell markers. Study overall: The authors sequenced eight donors, of whom seven were HCMV-seropositive and one was seronegative.

Study-level findings and limits: In about six donors, dominant CD3+CD56+NKG2C+ clones formed roughly 1.0-7.5% of CD8+ cells.

CDR1 is MDHEN, CDR2 SYDVKM, per germline. CDR3 length: 15 amino acids. The V and J genes are TRBV28 and TRBJ2-1; lacking DNA, the TRBD1 call made by TCRdb goes unchecked. Sample: blood T cells: a sorted CD56 or NKG2C T cell subset, CD4+ or CD8+ T cells, or bulk PBMC T cells (not recorded which). This clonotype was obtained from a man aged 18 to 69 in good health. The CDR3 spells CASGPPDRSYNEQFF.